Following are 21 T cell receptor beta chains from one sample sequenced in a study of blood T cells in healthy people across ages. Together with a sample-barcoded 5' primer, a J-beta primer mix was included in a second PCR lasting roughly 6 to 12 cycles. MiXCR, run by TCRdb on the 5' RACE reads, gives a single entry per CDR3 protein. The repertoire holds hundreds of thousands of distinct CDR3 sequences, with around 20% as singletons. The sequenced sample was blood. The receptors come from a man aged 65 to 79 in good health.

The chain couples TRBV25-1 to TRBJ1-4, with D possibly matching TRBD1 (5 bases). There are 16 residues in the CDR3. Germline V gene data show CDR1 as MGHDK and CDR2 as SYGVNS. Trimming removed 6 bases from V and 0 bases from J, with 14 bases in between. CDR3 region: CASSLRGQTTNEKLFF. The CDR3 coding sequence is TGTGCCAGCAGCCTAAGGGGCCAGACAACTAATGAAAAACTGTTTTTT. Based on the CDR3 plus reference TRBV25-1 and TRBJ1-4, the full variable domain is EADIYQTPRYLVIGTGKKITLECSQTMGHDKMYWYQQDPGMELHLIHYSYGVNSTEKGDLSSESTVSRIRTEHFPLTLESARPSHTSQYLCASSLRGQTTNEKLFFGSGTQLSVL.

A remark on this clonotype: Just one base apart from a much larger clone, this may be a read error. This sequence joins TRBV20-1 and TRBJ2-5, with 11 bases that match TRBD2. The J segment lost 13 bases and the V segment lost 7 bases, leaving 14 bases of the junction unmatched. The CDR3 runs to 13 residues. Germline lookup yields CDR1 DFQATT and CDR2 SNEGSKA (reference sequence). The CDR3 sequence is CSVGTSGVYERYF. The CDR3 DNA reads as TGCAGTGTAGGGACTAGCGGAGTCTACGAGCGGTACTTC.

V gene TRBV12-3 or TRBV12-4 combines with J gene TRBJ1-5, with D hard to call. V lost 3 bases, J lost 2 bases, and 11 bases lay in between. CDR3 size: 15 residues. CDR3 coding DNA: TGTGCCAGCAGTTTCGGAGGGAAGGGCAATCAGCCCCAGCATTTT. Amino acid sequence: CASSFGGKGNQPQHF.

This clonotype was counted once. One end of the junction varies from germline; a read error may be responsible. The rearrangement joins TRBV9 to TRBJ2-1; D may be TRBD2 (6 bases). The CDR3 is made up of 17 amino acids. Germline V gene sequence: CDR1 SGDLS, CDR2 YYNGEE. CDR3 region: CASSAGAQEGPYNGQFF. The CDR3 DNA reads TGTGCCAGCAGCGCCGGCGCCCAGGAGGGCCCGTACAATGGGCAGTTCTTC.

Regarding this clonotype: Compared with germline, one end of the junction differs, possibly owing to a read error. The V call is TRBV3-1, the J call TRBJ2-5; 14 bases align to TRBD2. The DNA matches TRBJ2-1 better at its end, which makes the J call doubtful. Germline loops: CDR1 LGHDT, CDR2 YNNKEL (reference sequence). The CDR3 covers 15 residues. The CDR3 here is CASSPGLAGVDDQFF. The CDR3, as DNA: TGTGCCAGCAGCCCGGGACTAGCGGGGGTCGATGACCAGTTCTTC.

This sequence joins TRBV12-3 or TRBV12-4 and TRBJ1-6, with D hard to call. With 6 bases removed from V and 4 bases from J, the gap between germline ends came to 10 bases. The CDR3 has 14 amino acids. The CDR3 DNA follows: TGTGCCAGCAGCTCCTTTCAATATAATTCACCCCTCCACTTT. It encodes CASSSFQYNSPLHF.

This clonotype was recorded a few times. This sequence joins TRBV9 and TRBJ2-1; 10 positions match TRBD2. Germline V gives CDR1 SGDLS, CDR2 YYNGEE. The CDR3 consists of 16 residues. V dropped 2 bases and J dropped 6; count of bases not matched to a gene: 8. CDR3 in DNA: TGTGCCAGCAGCGTTGCCCTAGCGGGAGCTGTCAATGAGCAGTTCTTC. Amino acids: CASSVALAGAVNEQFF.

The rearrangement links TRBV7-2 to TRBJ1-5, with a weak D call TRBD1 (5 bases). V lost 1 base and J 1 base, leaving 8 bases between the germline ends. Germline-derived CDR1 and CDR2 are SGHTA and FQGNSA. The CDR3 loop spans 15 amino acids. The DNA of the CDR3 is TGTGCCAGCAGCTTAGTGGGGCAGAGCAATCAGCCCCAGCATTTT. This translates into CASSLVGQSNQPQHF.

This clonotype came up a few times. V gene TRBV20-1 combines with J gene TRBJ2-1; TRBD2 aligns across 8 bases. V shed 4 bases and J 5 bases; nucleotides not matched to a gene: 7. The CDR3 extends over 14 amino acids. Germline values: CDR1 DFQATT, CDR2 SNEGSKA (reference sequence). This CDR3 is CSATSGSWDNEQFF. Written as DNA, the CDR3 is TGCAGTGCTACTAGCGGGTCGTGGGACAATGAGCAGTTCTTC.

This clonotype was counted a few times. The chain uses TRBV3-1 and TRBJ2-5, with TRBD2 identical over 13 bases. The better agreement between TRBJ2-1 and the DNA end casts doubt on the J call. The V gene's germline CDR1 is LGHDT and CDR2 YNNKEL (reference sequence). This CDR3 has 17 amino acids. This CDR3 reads CASSPRAGTSGINEQFF. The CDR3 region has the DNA TGTGCCAGCAGCCCTAGAGCCGGGACTAGCGGGATCAATGAGCAGTTCTTC.

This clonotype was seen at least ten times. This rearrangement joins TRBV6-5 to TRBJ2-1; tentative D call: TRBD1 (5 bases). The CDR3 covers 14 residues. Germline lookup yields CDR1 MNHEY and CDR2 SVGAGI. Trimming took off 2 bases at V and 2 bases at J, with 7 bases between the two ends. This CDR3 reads CASSYRGPYNEQFF. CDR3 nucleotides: TGTGCCAGCAGTTACAGGGGCCCCTACAATGAGCAGTTCTTC.

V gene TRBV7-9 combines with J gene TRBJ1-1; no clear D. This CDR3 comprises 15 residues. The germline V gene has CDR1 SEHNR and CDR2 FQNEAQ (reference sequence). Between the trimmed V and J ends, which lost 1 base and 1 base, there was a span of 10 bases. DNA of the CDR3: TGTGCCAGCAGCTTAGTCTCGGGTGGGAACACTGAAGCTTTCTTT. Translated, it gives CASSLVSGGNTEAFF.

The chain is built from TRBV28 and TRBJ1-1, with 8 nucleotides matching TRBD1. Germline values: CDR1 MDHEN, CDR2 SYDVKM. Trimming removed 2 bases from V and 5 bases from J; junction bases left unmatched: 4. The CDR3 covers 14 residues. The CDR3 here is CASSLGTGWTEAFF. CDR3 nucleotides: TGTGCCAGCAGTTTAGGGACAGGATGGACTGAAGCTTTCTTT.

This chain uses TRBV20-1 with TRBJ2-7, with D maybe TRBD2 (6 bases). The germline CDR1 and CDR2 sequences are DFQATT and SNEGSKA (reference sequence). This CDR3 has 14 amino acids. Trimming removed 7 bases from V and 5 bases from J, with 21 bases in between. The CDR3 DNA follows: TGCAGTGGCGAAGTTGGAGGGAGTATGGACGAGCAGTACTTC. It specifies CSGEVGGSMDEQYF.

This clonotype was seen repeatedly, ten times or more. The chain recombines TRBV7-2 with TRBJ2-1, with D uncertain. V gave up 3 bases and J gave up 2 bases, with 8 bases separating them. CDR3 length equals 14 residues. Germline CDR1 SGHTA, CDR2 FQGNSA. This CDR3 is CASSFDLTYNEQFF. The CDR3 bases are TGTGCCAGCAGCTTCGACTTGACCTACAATGAGCAGTTCTTC.

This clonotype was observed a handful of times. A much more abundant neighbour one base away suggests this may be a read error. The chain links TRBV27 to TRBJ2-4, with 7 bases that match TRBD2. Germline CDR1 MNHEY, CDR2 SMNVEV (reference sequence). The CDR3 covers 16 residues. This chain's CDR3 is CASSDRTSQARNIQYF. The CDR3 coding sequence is TGTGCCAGCAGTGACCGGACTAGTCAAGCCAGAAACATTCAGTACTTC.

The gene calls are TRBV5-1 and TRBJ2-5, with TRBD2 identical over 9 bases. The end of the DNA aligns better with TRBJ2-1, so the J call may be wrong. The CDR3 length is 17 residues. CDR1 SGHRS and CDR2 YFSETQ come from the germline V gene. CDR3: CASSLGARGLAQNEQFF. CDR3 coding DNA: TGCGCCAGCAGCTTGGGAGCTCGGGGACTAGCACAAAATGAGCAGTTCTTC.

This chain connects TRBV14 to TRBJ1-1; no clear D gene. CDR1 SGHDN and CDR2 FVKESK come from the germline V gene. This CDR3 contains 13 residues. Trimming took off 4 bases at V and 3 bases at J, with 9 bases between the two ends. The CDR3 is CASSPRGYTEAFF. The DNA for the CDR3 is TGTGCCAGCAGCCCCCGAGGATACACTGAAGCTTTCTTT.

The CDR3 DNA reads as TGTGCCAGCAGTTTAAGGCAGGGGTGGAATGAGCAGTTCTTC. Residues: CASSLRQGWNEQFF. This chain uses TRBV12-3 or TRBV12-4 with TRBJ2-1; TRBD1 might be the D (6 bases). This CDR3 contains 14 residues. Trimming shortened V by 2 bases and J by 7 bases, and 12 bases separated the two germline ends.

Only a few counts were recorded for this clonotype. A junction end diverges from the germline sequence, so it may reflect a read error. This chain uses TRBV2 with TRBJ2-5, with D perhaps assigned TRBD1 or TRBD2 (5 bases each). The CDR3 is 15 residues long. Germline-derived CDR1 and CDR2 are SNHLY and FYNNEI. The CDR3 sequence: CDSSEWQGDIETQYF. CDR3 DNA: TGTGACAGCAGTGAGTGGCAGGGAGATATAGAGACCCAGTACTTC.

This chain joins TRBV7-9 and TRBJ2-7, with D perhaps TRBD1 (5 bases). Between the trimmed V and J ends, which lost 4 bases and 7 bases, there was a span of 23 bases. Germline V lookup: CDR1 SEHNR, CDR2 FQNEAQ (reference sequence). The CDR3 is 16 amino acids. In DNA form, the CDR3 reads TGTGCCAGCAGCTCACGTGGTGACAGCCACATATGGGAGCAGTACTTC. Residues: CASSSRGDSHIWEQYF.